The TCR beta chain under discussion was sequenced for a study of long-term antiretroviral therapy in people with HIV. Study-level results: Repertoires from HIV showed CDR3 length ranges narrower than those of controls. Records did not include ART adherence, viral resistance or therapy changes. Dominant in the repertoire at all time points were clones expanded before ART. Increased diversity was seen after ART, yet it remained lower than in transplant donor controls.

Version v3.0 of the immunoSEQ assay ran at survey level. The repertoire was sequenced with immunoSEQ multiplex PCR; TCRdb's copy has only in-frame clones and lacks some. The table has 20,000 to 30,000 clones, 79% seen once; the top ten hold 10%. In germline, CDR1 is MNHEY, CDR2 SVGAGI. Between the trimmed V and J ends, which lost 5 bases and 7 bases, there was a span of 12 bases. The CDR3 has 13 amino acids. As regards this clone: What it recognizes is unknown.

The sequencing here drew on unsorted PBMCs, taken 1.2 years after starting antiretroviral therapy. The source of this sequence is a woman aged 40 to 50 with HIV. The chain carries TRBV6-5 and TRBJ1-5; no clear D gene. The CDR3 spells CASSASPWQPQHF. For the CDR3, the DNA is TGTGCCAGCAGTGCTTCGCCGTGGCAGCCCCAGCATTTT.